The next 12 T cell receptor beta chains were all read from a single sample in a study of PD-L1 blockade in urothelial cancer. Measured with immunoSEQ multiplex PCR; TCRdb has only the in-frame clones, and not every one. The table has some 97,000 clones, about 90% seen once. The sequencing used PBMCs, collected around atezolizumab (anti-PD-L1) treatment. The receptors stem from an elderly woman with urothelial cancer.

The chain is built from TRBV27 and TRBJ2-7; 8 nucleotides line up with TRBD2. The V gene's germline CDR1 is MNHEY and CDR2 SMNVEV (reference sequence). J lost 7 bases, V lost 6 bases, and 11 bases had no gene match. CDR3 size: 14 residues. CDR3 in amino acids: CASRSGLGAFEQYF. The CDR3 nucleotides read TGTGCCAGCAGATCGGGACTAGGGGCGTTTGAGCAGTACTTC.

The chain has TRBV5-5 and TRBJ2-3, with 8 bases fitting TRBD1. In germline, CDR1 is SGHKS, CDR2 YYEKEE (reference sequence). Trimming took 0 bases from V and 6 from J; bases not matched to a gene: 3. The CDR3 covers 14 residues. The CDR3 coding sequence is TGTGCCAGCAGCTTGGATCGACAGGGGGATACGCAGTATTTT. Amino acids: CASSLDRQGDTQYF.

The rearrangement joins TRBV7-9 to TRBJ2-3, with 10 bases that match TRBD1. The CDR3 runs 15 residues. V lost 5 bases, J lost 3 bases, and 5 bases stayed unmatched. From germline, CDR1 is SEHNR and CDR2 FQNEAQ (reference sequence). CDR3 in DNA: TGTGCCAGCAGCATTGGGGACAGGGGAACAGATACGCAGTATTTT. This sequence encodes CASSIGDRGTDTQYF.

The genes are TRBV18 and TRBJ2-1; TRBD1 aligns across 10 bases. CDR3 size: 16 residues. The germline gives CDR1 KGHSH, CDR2 LQKENI. With 4 bases clipped from V and 4 bases from J, the junction kept 7 bases outside the gene matches. CDR3 nucleotides: TGTGCCAGCTCACTCCGGCGGGACAGGGGATACAATGAGCAGTTCTTC. This encodes CASSLRRDRGYNEQFF.

V usage is TRBV11-2 and J usage is TRBJ1-1; D may be TRBD1 (5 bases). Trimming left V 6 bases short and J 1 base short, with 12 bases between. The V gene's germline CDR1 is SGHAT and CDR2 FQNNGV. The CDR3 loop spans 14 amino acids. CDR3 nucleotide sequence: TGTGCCAGCAGTAACAGGTGGCCGAACACTGAAGCTTTCTTT. It yields the protein CASSNRWPNTEAFF.

This chain uses TRBV10-3 with TRBJ2-7, with D maybe TRBD1 (6 bases). This CDR3 spans 13 amino acids. The germline V and J ends were trimmed by 10 bases and 4 bases, with 17 bases remaining between them. Germline-derived CDR1 and CDR2 are ENHRY and SYGVKD. The CDR3 spells CATTPGVGYEQYF. The CDR3 DNA reads as TGTGCCACGACGCCAGGGGTTGGGTACGAGCAGTACTTC.

This rearrangement joins TRBV2 to TRBJ2-5; D may be TRBD2 (6 bases). The CDR3 sequence is 15 residues long. Trimming removed 8 bases from V and 2 bases from J, with 18 bases in between. The germline gives CDR1 SNHLY, CDR2 FYNNEI. The CDR3 sequence: CASGADRGDQETQYF. The CDR3 nucleotides read TGTGCCAGCGGGGCGGATCGCGGGGATCAAGAGACCCAGTACTTC.

This clone showed up just once. The V gene is TRBV9, the J gene TRBJ2-1; TRBD2 aligns across 9 bases. From germline, CDR1 is SGDLS and CDR2 YYNGEE. Trimming removed 3 bases from V and 7 bases from J; junction bases left unmatched: 8. CDR3 size: 15 residues. The CDR3 coding sequence is TGTGCCAGCAGCGAGGGGAAGCGGGAGGAAAATGAGCAGTTCTTC. It translates to CASSEGKREENEQFF.

The chain links TRBV30 to TRBJ2-3; 7 bases fit TRBD1. Unmatched junction bases numbered 11, after V lost 5 bases and J lost 3 bases. Germline loops: CDR1 GTSNPN, CDR2 SVGIG (reference sequence). The CDR3 extends over 15 amino acids. The CDR3 region is CAWGPGQWATDTQYF. CDR3 in DNA: TGTGCCTGGGGGCCGGGACAGTGGGCGACAGATACGCAGTATTTT. Looking up the rest from reference TRBV30 and TRBJ2-3 gives the full variable domain: SQTIHQWPATLVQPVGSPLSLECTVEGTSNPNLYWYRQAAGRGLQLLFYSVGIGQISSEVPQNLSASRPQDRQFILSSKKLLLSDSGFYLCAWGPGQWATDTQYFGPGTRLTVL.

The chain recombines TRBV9 with TRBJ2-5; maybe TRBD1 (5 bases). Germline V lookup: CDR1 SGDLS, CDR2 YYNGEE. V gave up 0 bases and J gave up 1 base, with 13 bases separating them. The length of the CDR3 is 16 residues. This CDR3 is CASSVAVGQTQETQYF. The CDR3 coding sequence is TGTGCCAGCAGCGTAGCAGTGGGGCAGACCCAAGAGACCCAGTACTTC.

The V gene is TRBV4-2, the J gene TRBJ1-4, with TRBD1 matching over 8 bases. This CDR3 spans 18 amino acids. CDR1 is LGHNA, CDR2 YNFKEQ, per germline. V shed 1 base and J 4 bases; nucleotides not matched to a gene: 11. CDR3 sequence reads: CASSQVLTGAPFNEKLFF. In DNA form, the CDR3 reads TGTGCCAGCAGCCAAGTGTTGACAGGGGCTCCTTTTAATGAAAAACTGTTTTTT.

The chain recombines TRBV5-6 with TRBJ2-1; 9 bases are shared with TRBD1. CDR3 size: 15 residues. V shed 4 bases, J shed 6 bases, and the junction held 8 bases outside the gene matches. Per germline, CDR1 SGHDT and CDR2 YYEEEE. Written as DNA, the CDR3 is TGTGCCAGCAGCCGCACAGGGGGCGGTCGCAATGAGCAGTTCTTC. Its translation: CASSRTGGGRNEQFF.